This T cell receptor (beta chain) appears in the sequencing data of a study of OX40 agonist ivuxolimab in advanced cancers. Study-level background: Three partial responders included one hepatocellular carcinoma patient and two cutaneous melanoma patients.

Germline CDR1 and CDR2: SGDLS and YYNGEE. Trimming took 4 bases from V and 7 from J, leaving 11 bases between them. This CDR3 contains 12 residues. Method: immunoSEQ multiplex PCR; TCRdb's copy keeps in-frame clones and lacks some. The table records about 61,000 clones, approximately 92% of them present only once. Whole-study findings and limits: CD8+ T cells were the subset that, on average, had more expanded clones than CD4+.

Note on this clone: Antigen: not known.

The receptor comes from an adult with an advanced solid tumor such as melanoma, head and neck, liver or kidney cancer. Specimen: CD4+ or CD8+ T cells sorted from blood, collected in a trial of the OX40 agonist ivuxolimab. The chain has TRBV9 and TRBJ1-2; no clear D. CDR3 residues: CASSPGVGGYTF. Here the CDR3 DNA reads TGTGCCAGCAGCCCTGGGGTTGGTGGCTACACCTTC.